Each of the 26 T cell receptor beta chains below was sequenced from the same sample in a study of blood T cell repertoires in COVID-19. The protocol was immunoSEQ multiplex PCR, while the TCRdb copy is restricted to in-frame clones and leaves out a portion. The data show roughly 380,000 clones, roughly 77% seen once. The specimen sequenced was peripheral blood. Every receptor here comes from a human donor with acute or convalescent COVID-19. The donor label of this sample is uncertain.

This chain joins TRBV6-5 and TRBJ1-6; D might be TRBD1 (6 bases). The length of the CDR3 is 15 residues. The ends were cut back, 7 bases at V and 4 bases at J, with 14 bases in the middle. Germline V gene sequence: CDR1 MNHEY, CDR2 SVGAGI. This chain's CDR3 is CASKDSPNYNSPLHF. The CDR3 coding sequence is TGTGCCAGCAAGGACAGTCCAAATTATAATTCACCCCTCCACTTT.

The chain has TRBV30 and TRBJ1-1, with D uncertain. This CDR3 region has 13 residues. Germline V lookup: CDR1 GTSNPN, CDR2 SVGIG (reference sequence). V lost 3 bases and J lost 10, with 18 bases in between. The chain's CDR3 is CAWSPSLAVGAFF. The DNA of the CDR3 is TGTGCCTGGAGCCCTTCGTTGGCGGTGGGAGCTTTCTTT.

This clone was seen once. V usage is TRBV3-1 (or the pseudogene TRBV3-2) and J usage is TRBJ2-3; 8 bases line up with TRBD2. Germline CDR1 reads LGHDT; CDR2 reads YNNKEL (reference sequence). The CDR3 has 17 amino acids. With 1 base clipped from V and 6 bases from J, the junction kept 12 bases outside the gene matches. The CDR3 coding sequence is TGTGCCAGCAGCCAAGGGGTTAGCGGGGCCAGGCGTGATACGCAGTATTTT. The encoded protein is CASSQGVSGARRDTQYF.

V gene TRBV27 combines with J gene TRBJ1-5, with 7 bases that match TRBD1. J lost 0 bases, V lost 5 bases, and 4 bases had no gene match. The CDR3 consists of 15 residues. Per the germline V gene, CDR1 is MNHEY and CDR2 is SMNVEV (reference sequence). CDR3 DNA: TGTGCCAGCAGTCCGGGACAGACTAGCAATCAGCCCCAGCATTTT. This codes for CASSPGQTSNQPQHF.

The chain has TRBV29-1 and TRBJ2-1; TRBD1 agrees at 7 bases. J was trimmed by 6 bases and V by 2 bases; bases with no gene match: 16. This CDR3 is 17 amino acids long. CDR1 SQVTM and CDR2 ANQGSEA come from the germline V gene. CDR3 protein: CSVELYNWGTASNEQFF. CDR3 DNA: TGCAGCGTTGAACTCTATAATTGGGGGACAGCAAGCAATGAGCAGTTCTTC.

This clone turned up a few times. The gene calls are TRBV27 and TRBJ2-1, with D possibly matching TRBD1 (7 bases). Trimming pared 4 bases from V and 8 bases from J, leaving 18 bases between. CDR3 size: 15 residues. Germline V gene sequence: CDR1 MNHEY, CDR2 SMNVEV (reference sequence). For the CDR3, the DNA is TGTGCCAGCAGTTCAGACAGGGCCGGGGGCGATGAGCAGTTCTTC. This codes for CASSSDRAGGDEQFF.

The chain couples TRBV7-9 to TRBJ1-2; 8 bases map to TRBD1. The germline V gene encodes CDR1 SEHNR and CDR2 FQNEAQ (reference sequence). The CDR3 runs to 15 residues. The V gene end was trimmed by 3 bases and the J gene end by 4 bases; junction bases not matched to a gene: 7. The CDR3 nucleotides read TGTGCCAGCAGCTTTAGAGACAGGGGTACCTATGGCTACACCTTC. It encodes CASSFRDRGTYGYTF.

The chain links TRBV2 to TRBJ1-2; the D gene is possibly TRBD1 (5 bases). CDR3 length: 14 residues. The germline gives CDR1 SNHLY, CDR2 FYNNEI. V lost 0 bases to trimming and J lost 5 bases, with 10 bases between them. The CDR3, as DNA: TGTGCCAGCAGTGAAGCGCTAGGGGATTATGGCTACACCTTC. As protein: CASSEALGDYGYTF.

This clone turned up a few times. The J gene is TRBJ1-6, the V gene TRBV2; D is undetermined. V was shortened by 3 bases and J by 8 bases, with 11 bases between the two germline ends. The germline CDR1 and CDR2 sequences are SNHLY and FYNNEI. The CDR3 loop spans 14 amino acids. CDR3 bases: TGTGCCAGCAGTGAGTGGCAGGCTTATTCACCCCTCCACTTT. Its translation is CASSEWQAYSPLHF.

CDR3 in amino acids: CASSPGVGPGTSYEQYF. In nucleotides, the CDR3 is TGTGCCAGCTCACCAGGTGTTGGGCCAGGGACTTCCTACGAGCAGTACTTC. V usage is TRBV18 and J usage is TRBJ2-7, with D possibly being TRBD2 (6 bases). The germline CDR1 and CDR2 sequences are KGHSH and LQKENI. The CDR3 runs to 17 residues. V lost 2 bases to trimming and J lost 1 base, with 18 bases between them. The full variable domain, completed using reference TRBV18 and TRBJ2-7, is NAGVMQNPRHLVRRRGQEARLRCSPMKGHSHVYWYRQLPEEGLKFMVYLQKENIIDESGMPKERFSAEFPKEGPSILRIQQVVRGDSAAYFCASSPGVGPGTSYEQYFGPGTRLTVT.

The CDR3 DNA is TGCAGCGTGGCGGACAGGGCGAACACTGAAGCTTTCTTT. This sequence encodes CSVADRANTEAFF. This sequence joins TRBV29-1 and TRBJ1-1, with TRBD1 matching 8 bases. Germline-derived CDR1 and CDR2 are SQVTM and ANQGSEA. The trim removed 6 bases at V and 1 base at J, leaving 4 bases unmatched. This CDR3 has 13 amino acids.

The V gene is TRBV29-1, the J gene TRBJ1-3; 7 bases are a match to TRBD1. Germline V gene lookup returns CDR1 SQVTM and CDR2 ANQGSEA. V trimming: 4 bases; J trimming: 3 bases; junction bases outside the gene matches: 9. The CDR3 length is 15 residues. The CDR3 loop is CSVGTGRANGNTIYF. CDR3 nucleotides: TGCAGCGTTGGGACAGGTCGTGCCAATGGAAACACCATATATTTT.

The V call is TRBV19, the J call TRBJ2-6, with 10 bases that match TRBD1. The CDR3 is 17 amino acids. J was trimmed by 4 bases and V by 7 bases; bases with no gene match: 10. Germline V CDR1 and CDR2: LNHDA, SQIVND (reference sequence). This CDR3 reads CASTPLGQGSGANVLTF. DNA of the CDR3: TGTGCCAGTACCCCCTTGGGACAGGGGTCCGGGGCCAACGTCCTGACTTTC.

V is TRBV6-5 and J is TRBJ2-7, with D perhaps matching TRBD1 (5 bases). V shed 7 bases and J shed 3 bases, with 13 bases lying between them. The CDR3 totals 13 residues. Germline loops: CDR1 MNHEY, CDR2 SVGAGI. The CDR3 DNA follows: TGTGCCAGCATGACCTCAGGGCACTACGAGCAGTACTTC. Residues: CASMTSGHYEQYF.

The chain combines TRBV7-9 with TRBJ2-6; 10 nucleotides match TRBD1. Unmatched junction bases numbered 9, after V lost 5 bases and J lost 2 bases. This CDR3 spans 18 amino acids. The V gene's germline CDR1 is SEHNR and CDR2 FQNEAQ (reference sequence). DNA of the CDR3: TGTGCCAGCAGCGCCACGGACAGGGGGTATGCTGGGGCCAACGTCCTGACTTTC. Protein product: CASSATDRGYAGANVLTF.

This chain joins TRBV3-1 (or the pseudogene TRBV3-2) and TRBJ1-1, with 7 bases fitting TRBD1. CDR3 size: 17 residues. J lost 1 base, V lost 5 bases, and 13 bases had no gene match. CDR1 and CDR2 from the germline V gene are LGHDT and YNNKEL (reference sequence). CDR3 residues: CASSYLRPGQRNTEAFF. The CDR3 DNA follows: TGTGCCAGCAGCTACCTCAGGCCGGGACAGCGGAACACTGAAGCTTTCTTT.

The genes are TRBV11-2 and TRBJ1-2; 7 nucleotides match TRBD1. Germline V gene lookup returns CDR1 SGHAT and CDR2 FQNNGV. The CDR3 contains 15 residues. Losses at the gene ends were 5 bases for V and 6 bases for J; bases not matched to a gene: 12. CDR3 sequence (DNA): TGTGCCAGCAGCGGGGACAGTTCGGTCGTTGATGGCTACACCTTC. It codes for CASSGDSSVVDGYTF. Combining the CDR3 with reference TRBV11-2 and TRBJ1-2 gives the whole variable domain EAGVAQSPRYKIIEKRQSVAFWCNPISGHATLYWYQQILGQGPKLLIQFQNNGVVDDSQLPKDRFSAERLKGVDSTLKIQPAKLEDSAVYLCASSGDSSVVDGYTFGSGTRLTVV.

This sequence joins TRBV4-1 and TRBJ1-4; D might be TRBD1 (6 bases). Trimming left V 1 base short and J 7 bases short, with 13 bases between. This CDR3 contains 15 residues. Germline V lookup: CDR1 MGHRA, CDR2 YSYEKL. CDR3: CASSQVRGLVEKLFF. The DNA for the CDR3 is TGCGCCAGCAGCCAAGTCAGGGGACTAGTTGAAAAACTGTTTTTT.

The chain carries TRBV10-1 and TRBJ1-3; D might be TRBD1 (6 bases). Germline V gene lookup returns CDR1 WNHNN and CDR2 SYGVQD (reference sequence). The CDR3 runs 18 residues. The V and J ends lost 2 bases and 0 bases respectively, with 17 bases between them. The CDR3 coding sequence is TGCGCCAGCAGTGAGCTACAGGGAGTTCAAGGCTCTGGAAACACCATATATTTT. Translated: CASSELQGVQGSGNTIYF.

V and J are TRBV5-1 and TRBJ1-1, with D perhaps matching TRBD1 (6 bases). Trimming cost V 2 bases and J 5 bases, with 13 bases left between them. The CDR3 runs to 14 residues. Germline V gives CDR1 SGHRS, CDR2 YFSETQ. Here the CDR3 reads CASSFSGARTEAFF. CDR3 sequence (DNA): TGCGCCAGCAGCTTCTCAGGGGCTCGGACTGAAGCTTTCTTT.

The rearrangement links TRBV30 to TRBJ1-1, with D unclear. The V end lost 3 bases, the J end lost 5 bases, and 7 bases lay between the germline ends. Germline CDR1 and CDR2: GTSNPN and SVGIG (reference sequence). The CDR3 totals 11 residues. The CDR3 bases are TGTGCCTGGAGGAGGGTAACTGAAGCTTTCTTT. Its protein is CAWRRVTEAFF.

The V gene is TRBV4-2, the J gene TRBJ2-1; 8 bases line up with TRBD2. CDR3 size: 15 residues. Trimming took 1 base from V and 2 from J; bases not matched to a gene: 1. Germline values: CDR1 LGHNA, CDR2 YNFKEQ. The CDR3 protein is CASSQVSGAYNEQFF. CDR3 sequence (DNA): TGTGCCAGCAGCCAAGTTAGCGGGGCCTACAATGAGCAGTTCTTC.

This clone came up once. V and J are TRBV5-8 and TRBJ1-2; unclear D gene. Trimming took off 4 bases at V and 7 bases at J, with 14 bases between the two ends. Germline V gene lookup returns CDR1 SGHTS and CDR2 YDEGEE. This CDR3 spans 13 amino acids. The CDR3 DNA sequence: TGTGCCAGCAGCGGGCCCTTCCGACCTGGCTACACCTTC. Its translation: CASSGPFRPGYTF. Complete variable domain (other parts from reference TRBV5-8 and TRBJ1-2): EAGVTQSPTHLIKTRGQQATLRCSPISGHTSVYWYQQALGLGLQFLLWYDEGEERNRGNFPPRFSGRQFPNYSSELNVNALELEDSALYLCASSGPFRPGYTFGSGTRLTVV.

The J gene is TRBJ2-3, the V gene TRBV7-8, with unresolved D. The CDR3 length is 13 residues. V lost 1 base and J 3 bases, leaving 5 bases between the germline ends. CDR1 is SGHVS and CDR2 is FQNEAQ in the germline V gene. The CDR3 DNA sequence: TGTGCCAGCAGCTTAGGGGCGACAGATACGCAGTATTTT. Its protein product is CASSLGATDTQYF.

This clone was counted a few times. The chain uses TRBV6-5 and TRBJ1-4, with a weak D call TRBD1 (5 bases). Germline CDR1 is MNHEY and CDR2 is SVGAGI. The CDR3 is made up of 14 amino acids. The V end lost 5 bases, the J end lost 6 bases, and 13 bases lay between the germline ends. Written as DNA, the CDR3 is TGTGCCAGCAGTACGGCAGGGTCGCATGAAAAACTGTTTTTT. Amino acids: CASSTAGSHEKLFF.

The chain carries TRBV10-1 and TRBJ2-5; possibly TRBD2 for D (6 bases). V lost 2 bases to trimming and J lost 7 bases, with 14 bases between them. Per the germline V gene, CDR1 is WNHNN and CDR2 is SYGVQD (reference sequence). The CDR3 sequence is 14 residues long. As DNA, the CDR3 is TGCGCCAGCAGTGAGGTCCCTACTAGCACGACCCAGTACTTC. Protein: CASSEVPTSTTQYF.